This T cell receptor (beta chain) was retrieved from a study of T cells after yellow fever vaccination. Study results and caveats: Subsequent to the booster, the majority of primary-vaccination clones reappeared (around 96% CD4, 85% to 90% CD8). It was a small share of clonotypes that appeared in both CD4 and CD8 compartments.

A universal primer site and UMIs were added as TCR cDNA was made by 5'RACE template switching. TCRdb independently ran MiXCR on the 5' RACE reads; one entry per CDR3 protein. Among about 430,000 distinct CDR3 sequences, about 19% were seen once, and the ten largest hold roughly a sixth. CDR3 length equals 16 residues. The ends lost 0 bases at V and 6 bases at J; junction bases unmatched: 7. The germline V gene encodes CDR1 MGHRA and CDR2 YSYEKL. This clonotype was recorded a few times. Its antigen is as yet unknown. V and J are TRBV4-1 and TRBJ2-2; TRBD2 agrees at 7 bases. This sample comprised PBMCs, obtained before the yellow fever booster vaccination. The TCR was taken from a man aged 18 to 35 who received the YFV17D yellow fever vaccine. CDR3 DNA: TGCGCCAGCAGCCAAGATTTTCGGGGGGTGCCCGGGGAGCTGTTTTTT. It encodes CASSQDFRGVPGELFF.